This TCR beta chain was profiled in a study of CD8 T cells in ankylosing spondylitis. Study-level findings and limits: Within matched ankylosing spondylitis synovial fluid, disease-linked clones were reportedly significantly enriched. Past studies reported some motif variants in reactive arthritis synovial fluid and blood. Blood of patients with ankylosing spondylitis appeared to be characterized by a TCR beta motif of several highly homologous variants.

Trimming left V 2 bases short and J 8 bases short, with 15 bases between. This CDR3 contains 15 residues. CDR1 and CDR2 (germline): MNHNS, SASEGT. Quantitative 5'-RACE with molecular barcodes was used to make the TCR beta libraries. Using its own MiXCR run on the 5' RACE reads, TCRdb lists one record per CDR3 protein. The data contain over 400,000 distinct CDR3 sequences, 25% to 30% of them singletons. A note on this clonotype: Its antigen is unknown.

Sequencing was carried out using blood, either unsorted or a sorted T cell fraction (not recorded which). V usage is TRBV6-1 and J usage is TRBJ1-4, with D hard to call. This receptor was obtained from a male donor with ankylosing spondylitis. DNA of the CDR3: TGTGCCAGCAGTGAATTCGAGCGATCGGGGGAAAAACTGTTTTTT. Translated, it gives CASSEFERSGEKLFF.